This TCR beta chain is drawn from a study of cytomegalovirus exposure and HLA in healthy donors. Notes on the study in general: Reportedly, TCR beta sequences accurately predicted HLA-A and HLA-B alleles in most subjects.

On this clone: Its target is not known.

The PCR ran on 60 Vbeta and 13 Jbeta primers. Sequencing was performed with immunoSEQ multiplex PCR; in TCRdb, only in-frame clones are kept and a portion is missing. The sample consists of 120,000 or so clones, around three quarters of them appearing once. Sequenced input: PBMCs. This TCR was sampled from a human donor in good health.

The CDR3 spells CASSQGQGAMNQPQHF. The CDR3 DNA follows: TGCGCCAGCAGCCAAGGACAGGGGGCAATGAATCAGCCCCAGCATTTT. The V and J genes are TRBV4-1 and TRBJ1-5; 10 bases fit TRBD1. Germline lookup yields CDR1 MGHRA and CDR2 YSYEKL. The CDR3 runs 16 residues. With 1 base clipped from V and 4 bases from J, the junction kept 4 bases outside the gene matches.